These 31 T cell receptor beta chains originate from one sample sequenced in a study of regulatory T cells in long-lasting Graves disease. As to time point: newly diagnosed GD, antithyroid drugs for less than 3 months. Following extraction of RNA from PBMCs, that RNA was used to make the TCR library. Libraries of TCR beta came from iRepertoire HTBI primers plus Arm-PCR of CDR3 regions. TCRdb re-derived calls from the multiplex PCR reads in MiXCR, one entry per CDR3 protein. The sample records hundreds of thousands of distinct CDR3 sequences, less than 20% being singletons. The same sample was also studied in work on T cells in Graves' hyperthyroidism and ophthalmopathy.

The sample was peripheral blood mononuclear cells (PBMCs), taken at new diagnosis, from a patient treated with antithyroid drugs. The receptors come from a woman in her twenties or thirties with Graves disease.

This clonotype has at least ten counts. This chain connects TRBV28 to TRBJ1-1; weak D call: TRBD1 (6 bases). The V end was cut by 5 bases, the J end by 5 bases, with 15 bases between. This CDR3 has 14 amino acids. The germline gives CDR1 MDHEN, CDR2 SYDVKM. CDR3 sequence: CASSPRGGWTEAFF. As DNA, the CDR3 is TGTGCCAGCAGTCCGCGAGGGGGTTGGACTGAAGCTTTCTTT. The whole variable domain, filled in from reference TRBV28 and TRBJ1-1, reads DVKVTQSSRYLVKRTGEKVFLECVQDMDHENMFWYRQDPGLGLRLIYFSYDVKMKEKGDIPEGYSVSREKKERFSLILESASTNQTSMYLCASSPRGGWTEAFFGQGTRLTVV.

This clonotype appeared many times. The DNA of the CDR3 is TGTGCCAGCAGACTAGCGGGAGGGCCGAACACCGGGGAGCTGTTTTTT. Its protein is CASRLAGGPNTGELFF. This chain links TRBV28 with TRBJ2-2; 13 positions match TRBD2. The CDR3 sequence is 16 residues long. Germline CDR1 MDHEN, CDR2 SYDVKM. Trimming at V came to 6 bases and at J to 0 bases, leaving 1 base not matched to a gene.

V and J are TRBV7-3 and TRBJ1-2; TRBD1 matches at 8 bases. The CDR3 length is 13 residues. Germline assignment: CDR1 SGHTA and CDR2 FQGTGA. V gave up 4 bases and J gave up 6 bases; unmatched junction bases: 4. DNA for the CDR3: TGTGCCAGCAGCTCCAGGGGGCGGGATGGCTACACCTTC. As protein: CASSSRGRDGYTF.

This clonotype was recorded at least ten times. The rearrangement joins TRBV19 to TRBJ1-1; 7 positions match TRBD1. The CDR3 runs to 14 residues. Germline loops: CDR1 LNHDA, CDR2 SQIVND (reference sequence). V dropped 7 bases and J dropped 1; count of bases not matched to a gene: 6. The CDR3 nucleotides are TGTGCCAGTATGACCGGGACAGCGAACACTGAAGCTTTCTTT. Its protein is CASMTGTANTEAFF.

This clonotype was observed a handful of times. V gene TRBV7-3 combines with J gene TRBJ1-1; possibly TRBD1 for D (5 bases). In germline, CDR1 is SGHTA, CDR2 FQGTGA. The CDR3 is made up of 13 amino acids. The germline V and J ends were trimmed by 5 bases and 5 bases, with 12 bases remaining between them. Here the CDR3 DNA reads TGTGCCAGCAGCCGGGGACTGACTACTGAAGCTTTCTTT. This translates into CASSRGLTTEAFF.

In its sample, this clonotype was seen many times. The genes are TRBV5-1 and TRBJ1-1; 10 nucleotides match TRBD1. This CDR3 is 17 amino acids long. J was trimmed by 2 bases and V by 2 bases; bases with no gene match: 9. Germline values: CDR1 SGHRS, CDR2 YFSETQ. CDR3 bases: TGCGCCAGCAGCTTAAGACAGGGGGCCCTCCTCAACACTGAAGCTTTCTTT. As protein: CASSLRQGALLNTEAFF. The entire variable domain, with the rest obtained from reference TRBV5-1 and TRBJ1-1, is as follows: KAGVTQTPRYLIKTRGQQVTLSCSPISGHRSVSWYQQTPGQGLQFLFEYFSETQRNKGNFPGRFSGRQFSNSRSEMNVSTLELGDSALYLCASSLRQGALLNTEAFFGQGTRLTVV.

The chain is built from TRBV7-3 and TRBJ2-1; perhaps D is TRBD1 or TRBD2 (5 bases each). The CDR3 is 16 amino acids. Per the germline V gene, CDR1 is SGHTA and CDR2 is FQGTGA. Trimming stripped 5 bases from V and 6 bases from J, with 20 bases between. In DNA, the CDR3 is TGTGCCAGCAGCCGGCCAGGTGGGACCCGCGGCAATGAGCAGTTCTTC. Translated: CASSRPGGTRGNEQFF.

This clonotype was recorded at least ten times. This chain connects TRBV20-1 to TRBJ2-7; possible D gene TRBD1, 6 bases. Trimming left V 4 bases short and J 1 base short, with 11 bases between. The V gene's germline CDR1 is DFQATT and CDR2 SNEGSKA (reference sequence). The CDR3 has 13 amino acids. In DNA, the CDR3 is TGCAGTGCTATACCCGGACAGTCCTACGAGCAGTACTTC. This sequence encodes CSAIPGQSYEQYF.

This clonotype was counted ten times or more. This rearrangement joins TRBV2 to TRBJ2-2; perhaps D is TRBD1 or TRBD2 (5 bases each). There are 14 residues in the CDR3. CDR1 and CDR2 (germline): SNHLY, FYNNEI. V was cut by 7 bases and J by 2 bases, with 11 bases left in between. Here the CDR3 DNA reads TGTGCCAGCAATTGGGACGGCAACACCGGGGAGCTGTTTTTT. Its protein is CASNWDGNTGELFF.

This clonotype has just a few counts. The rearrangement uses TRBV6-1 and TRBJ1-6; no clear D. The V gene lost 2 bases and the J gene lost 7 bases, with 12 bases spanning the gap. This CDR3 spans 15 amino acids. The germline gives CDR1 MNHNS, CDR2 SASEGT. CDR3 residues: CASSELQTGNSPLHF. Written as DNA, the CDR3 is TGTGCCAGCAGTGAACTTCAGACGGGGAATTCACCCCTCCACTTT.

J is TRBJ1-1 and V is TRBV30; D might be TRBD1 (6 bases). The length of the CDR3 is 14 residues. V gave up 4 bases and J gave up 0 bases, with 12 bases separating them. CDR1 and CDR2 from the germline V gene are GTSNPN and SVGIG (reference sequence). The CDR3 reads CAWTTTGLNTEAFF. As DNA, the CDR3 is TGTGCCTGGACCACTACAGGGCTGAACACTGAAGCTTTCTTT. Full variable domain (missing parts from reference TRBV30 and TRBJ1-1): SQTIHQWPATLVQPVGSPLSLECTVEGTSNPNLYWYRQAAGRGLQLLFYSVGIGQISSEVPQNLSASRPQDRQFILSSKKLLLSDSGFYLCAWTTTGLNTEAFFGQGTRLTVV.

This clonotype was recorded many times. V usage is TRBV30 and J usage is TRBJ1-1; D uncertain. The V and J ends lost 3 bases and 4 bases respectively, with 12 bases between them. Germline V gene data show CDR1 as GTSNPN and CDR2 as SVGIG (reference sequence). The CDR3 sequence is 13 residues long. CDR3 protein: CAWRDGVATEAFF. For the CDR3, the DNA is TGTGCCTGGAGGGACGGGGTGGCCACTGAAGCTTTCTTT.

This clonotype occurred a few times. The rearrangement joins TRBV3-1 to TRBJ2-7, with unresolved D. CDR3 length equals 14 residues. Germline values: CDR1 LGHDT, CDR2 YNNKEL (reference sequence). The V gene lost 3 bases and the J gene lost 0 bases, with 9 bases spanning the gap. CDR3 sequence reads: CASSHSDTSYEQYF. Written as DNA, the CDR3 is TGTGCCAGCAGCCATAGTGACACCTCCTACGAGCAGTACTTC.

This clonotype was counted many times. V is TRBV6-5 and J is TRBJ2-7, with unresolved D. Germline assignment: CDR1 MNHEY and CDR2 SVGAGI. The CDR3 is 13 residues long. The germline V and J ends were trimmed by 2 bases and 4 bases, with 9 bases remaining between them. The chain's CDR3 is CASSYGPQYEQYF. The CDR3 DNA is TGTGCCAGCAGTTACGGTCCCCAGTACGAGCAGTACTTC.

V gene TRBV18 combines with J gene TRBJ2-7, with TRBD1 identical over 8 bases. J gave up 1 base and V 1 base, and 3 bases lay outside the gene matches. CDR3 length: 15 amino acids. Germline V gene sequence: CDR1 KGHSH, CDR2 LQKENI. The CDR3: CASSPQGQASYEQYF. The DNA for the CDR3 is TGTGCCAGCTCACCACAGGGACAGGCATCCTACGAGCAGTACTTC.

In this sample, this clonotype turned up many times. J is TRBJ1-2 and V is TRBV12-3 or TRBV12-4, with TRBD1 identical over 8 bases. The CDR3 sequence is 16 residues long. Losses at the gene ends were 6 bases for V and 8 bases for J; bases not matched to a gene: 17. Here the CDR3 reads CASSPGTGGGLRGYTF. The CDR3 nucleotides are TGTGCCAGCAGCCCCGGGACAGGAGGTGGCTTGCGGGGCTACACCTTC.

There are many counts of this clonotype. The chain joins TRBV19 to TRBJ2-5, with a possible D match to TRBD2 (6 bases). Germline V gene sequence: CDR1 LNHDA, CDR2 SQIVND (reference sequence). The CDR3 is 14 amino acids. V was clipped by 5 bases and J by 1 base, with 11 bases between them. CDR3 amino acids: CASSSGLTQETQYF. CDR3 sequence (DNA): TGTGCCAGTAGTTCAGGACTAACCCAAGAGACCCAGTACTTC.

About this clonotype itself: At one end the junction does not follow the germline gene, possibly because of a read error. The chain uses TRBV6-1 and TRBJ2-3; D gene unclear. The CDR3 extends over 12 amino acids. From germline, CDR1 is MNHNS and CDR2 SASEGT. CDR3 protein: CASTETYGTQYF. The CDR3 bases are TGTGCCAGCACTGAAACTTATGGTACGCAGTATTTT.

Ten or more counts support this clonotype. CDR3 protein: CAIPSRAGRNTGELFF. The CDR3 DNA sequence: TGTGCCATCCCGTCTCGGGCGGGGCGGAACACCGGGGAGCTGTTTTTT. The chain combines TRBV6-1 with TRBJ2-2; tentatively, D is TRBD2 (6 bases). The CDR3 sequence is 16 residues long. Trimming pared 10 bases from V and 1 base from J, leaving 19 bases between. Germline lookup yields CDR1 MNHNS and CDR2 SASEGT.

V and J are TRBV5-1 and TRBJ2-7, with D unresolved. The germline gives CDR1 SGHRS, CDR2 YFSETQ. The CDR3 has 13 residues. V was trimmed by 6 bases and J by 7 bases, leaving 17 bases between them. CDR3 in DNA: TGCGCCAGCACGGCCCCGGACCAAAAAGAGCAGTACTTC. Protein product: CASTAPDQKEQYF.

The chain uses TRBV19 and TRBJ1-5; D call uncertain. CDR3 length: 14 amino acids. V lost 3 bases, J lost 4 bases, and 10 bases lay in between. Germline CDR1 LNHDA, CDR2 SQIVND (reference sequence). As DNA, the CDR3 is TGTGCCAGTAGTATCTTCACAGCTAATCAGCCCCAGCATTTT. The encoded protein is CASSIFTANQPQHF.

V usage is TRBV20-1 and J usage is TRBJ2-7, with 7 bases lining up with TRBD2. This CDR3 region has 14 residues. Germline CDR1 DFQATT, CDR2 SNEGSKA (reference sequence). V trimming: 5 bases; J trimming: 2 bases; junction bases outside the gene matches: 9. The chain's CDR3 is CSAEPRSGTYEQYF. DNA for the CDR3: TGCAGTGCTGAACCCCGAAGCGGGACCTACGAGCAGTACTTC.

This clonotype was detected many times. V and J are TRBV27 and TRBJ1-2; D might be TRBD1 (5 bases). Trimming took 4 bases from V and 0 from J, leaving 15 bases between them. Germline V gene sequence: CDR1 MNHEY, CDR2 SMNVEV (reference sequence). The CDR3 consists of 16 residues. CDR3 in DNA: TGTGCCAGCAGTTCTTTAACAGGCCGAGCTAACTATGGCTACACCTTC. This gives the protein CASSSLTGRANYGYTF.

The J gene is TRBJ2-5, the V gene TRBV5-1; D tentatively reads TRBD1 or TRBD2 (5 bases each). CDR1 is SGHRS and CDR2 is YFSETQ in the germline V gene. The CDR3 is made up of 15 amino acids. Trimming cost V 1 base and J 0 bases, with 10 bases left between them. CDR3 nucleotides: TGCGCCAGCAGCTTGACGGGACGGAACCAAGAGACCCAGTACTTC. Translation gives CASSLTGRNQETQYF. The full variable domain, with the rest looked up from reference TRBV5-1 and TRBJ2-5, is KAGVTQTPRYLIKTRGQQVTLSCSPISGHRSVSWYQQTPGQGLQFLFEYFSETQRNKGNFPGRFSGRQFSNSRSEMNVSTLELGDSALYLCASSLTGRNQETQYFGPGTRLLVL.

The rearrangement joins TRBV19 to TRBJ2-1; 14 nucleotides agree with TRBD2. V shed 3 bases, J shed 3 bases, and the junction held 7 bases outside the gene matches. Germline V gives CDR1 LNHDA, CDR2 SQIVND (reference sequence). CDR3 length: 18 amino acids. The DNA of the CDR3 is TGTGCCAGTAGTATGGGACTAGCGGGAGTAAGCGGCTACAATGAGCAGTTCTTC. This codes for CASSMGLAGVSGYNEQFF.

This clonotype has ten or more counts. This chain uses TRBV27 with TRBJ2-5; possibly TRBD2 for D (5 bases). V was trimmed by 5 bases and J by 4 bases, leaving 17 bases between them. The CDR3 is 15 residues long. Germline V gene data show CDR1 as MNHEY and CDR2 as SMNVEV (reference sequence). For the CDR3, the DNA is TGTGCCAGCAGTCCTGCCTTCGAGGCGGGAGAGACCCAGTACTTC. As protein: CASSPAFEAGETQYF.

This clonotype was picked up many times. This rearrangement joins TRBV7-3 to TRBJ2-7, with TRBD2 matching over 14 bases. The CDR3 covers 22 residues. Losses at the gene ends were 1 base for V and 1 base for J; bases not matched to a gene: 18. Germline V gene lookup returns CDR1 SGHTA and CDR2 FQGTGA. The CDR3 is CASSLIPPPTSGRASGSYEQYF. CDR3 bases: TGTGCCAGCAGCTTAATCCCCCCTCCGACTAGCGGGAGGGCCTCAGGGTCCTACGAGCAGTACTTC.

This clonotype was recorded at least ten times. This chain links TRBV7-9 with TRBJ1-2; D gene uncertain. There are 13 residues in the CDR3. The germline CDR1 and CDR2 sequences are SEHNR and FQNEAQ (reference sequence). V gave up 1 base and J gave up 8 bases, with 11 bases separating them. CDR3 DNA sequence: TGTGCCAGCAGCTTAGACCCGAGTCGGGGCTACACCTTC. Amino acid sequence: CASSLDPSRGYTF. Based on the CDR3 plus reference TRBV7-9 and TRBJ1-2, the full variable domain is DTGVSQNPRHKITKRGQNVTFRCDPISEHNRLYWYRQTLGQGPEFLTYFQNEAQLEKSRLLSDRFSAERPKGSFSTLEIQRTEQGDSAMYLCASSLDPSRGYTFGSGTRLTVV.

V usage is TRBV3-1 and J usage is TRBJ1-1, with 7 positions matching TRBD1. This CDR3 contains 15 residues. The V segment lost 5 bases and the J segment 11 bases; nucleotides outside the gene matches: 17. The germline gives CDR1 LGHDT, CDR2 YNNKEL (reference sequence). The DNA of the CDR3 is TGTGCCAGCAGCTCCTCGCAGGGGGTTGGGCTCCTCGCTTTCTTT. It translates to CASSSSQGVGLLAFF.

This clonotype was detected many times. The V call is TRBV20-1, the J call TRBJ2-5, with a possible D match to TRBD2 (5 bases). This CDR3 has 13 amino acids. Trimming pared 2 bases from V and 5 bases from J, leaving 12 bases between. The germline V gene encodes CDR1 DFQATT and CDR2 SNEGSKA (reference sequence). CDR3 loop: CSARKRVVETQYF. The CDR3 DNA is TGCAGTGCTAGAAAGAGGGTTGTGGAGACCCAGTACTTC.

This clonotype occurred a few times. The CDR3: CASSRQGEGGELFF. CDR3 in DNA: TGTGCCAGCAGCCGACAGGGCGAGGGCGGGGAGCTGTTTTTT. The V call is TRBV3-1, the J call TRBJ2-2, with TRBD1 matching over 7 bases. The trim removed 4 bases at V and 7 bases at J, leaving 6 bases unmatched. The CDR3 totals 14 residues. Germline CDR1 and CDR2: LGHDT and YNNKEL (reference sequence).